This TCR beta chain was obtained from a study of shared clonotypes between healthy human individuals. Germline V gene sequence: CDR1 KGHSH, CDR2 LQKENI. The CDR3 is 15 residues long. The junction had 5 bases not matched to a gene; V was cut back by 5 bases and J by 4 bases. The method was immunoSEQ multiplex PCR; TCRdb's version includes in-frame clones alone and lacks a portion of them. The sample contains 950,000 to 1,100,000 clones, around four fifths of which appear only once. The chain carries TRBV18 and TRBJ1-1; TRBD1 matches at 12 bases. Sequencing used memory CD4+ T cells sorted from blood. Subset of the sample: CD45RA-negative fraction. The origin of this receptor is a man aged 18 to 30 in good health. The CDR3 nucleotides read TGTGCCAGCTCAGCCCGGGACAGGGGGCTCACTGAAGCTTTCTTT. Residues: CASSARDRGLTEAFF.